This entry lists 15 T cell receptor beta chains sequenced from one sample in a study of cytomegalovirus exposure and HLA in healthy donors. Sequencing was performed with immunoSEQ multiplex PCR; in TCRdb, only in-frame clones are kept and a portion is missing. The table includes fewer than 200,000 clones, roughly nine tenths detected once. Specimen: PBMCs. All receptors come from a woman aged 18 to 35 in good health and CMV-seropositive.

The CDR3 region is CAWSPRLAGTYEQYF. The CDR3, as DNA: TGTGCCTGGAGTCCCCGACTAGCAGGTACCTACGAGCAGTACTTC. This chain uses TRBV30 with TRBJ2-7; TRBD2 agrees at 7 bases. CDR3 length equals 15 residues. Germline V gene sequence: CDR1 GTSNPN, CDR2 SVGIG (reference sequence). V shed 2 bases and J 2 bases; nucleotides not matched to a gene: 9. Full variable domain (missing parts from reference TRBV30 and TRBJ2-7): SQTIHQWPATLVQPVGSPLSLECTVEGTSNPNLYWYRQAAGRGLQLLFYSVGIGQISSEVPQNLSASRPQDRQFILSSKKLLLSDSGFYLCAWSPRLAGTYEQYFGPGTRLTVT.

The rearrangement joins TRBV4-1 to TRBJ2-6, with D perhaps TRBD1 (6 bases). The CDR3 consists of 20 residues. V was clipped by 0 bases and J by 1 base, with 19 bases between them. Germline values: CDR1 MGHRA, CDR2 YSYEKL. CDR3 loop: CASSQDNPLMGASGANVLTF. As DNA, the CDR3 is TGCGCCAGCAGCCAAGATAATCCTCTAATGGGGGCTTCTGGGGCCAACGTCCTGACTTTC.

The rearrangement links TRBV5-4 to TRBJ1-2; no clear D gene. V was clipped by 6 bases and J by 5 bases, with 17 bases between them. This CDR3 has 14 residues. CDR1 and CDR2 from the germline V gene are SGHNT and YYREEE (reference sequence). CDR3 sequence: CASNPRTDNYGYTF. CDR3 in DNA: TGTGCCAGCAACCCGAGGACTGACAATTATGGCTACACCTTC.

V usage is TRBV9 and J usage is TRBJ1-1; D is unclear. V dropped 3 bases and J dropped 10 bases, with 19 bases sitting between them. The CDR3 extends over 14 amino acids. In germline, CDR1 is SGDLS, CDR2 YYNGEE. The CDR3 here is CASSAHELPSGAFF. Written as DNA, the CDR3 is TGTGCCAGCAGCGCCCACGAGCTCCCTAGCGGAGCTTTCTTT.

The chain links TRBV5-1 to TRBJ1-1, with a possible D match to TRBD1 (6 bases). Germline V gene lookup returns CDR1 SGHRS and CDR2 YFSETQ. Trimming took 0 bases from V and 1 from J, leaving 10 bases between them. This CDR3 has 15 residues. The CDR3 nucleotides read TGCGCCAGCAGCTTGGGGGGGACAAAGAACACTGAAGCTTTCTTT. Encoded protein: CASSLGGTKNTEAFF.

The chain links TRBV30 to TRBJ1-5; the match to TRBD1 covers 7 bases. J gave up 7 bases and V 1 base, and 10 bases lay outside the gene matches. Looked up from germline, CDR1 is GTSNPN and CDR2 is SVGIG (reference sequence). The CDR3 covers 15 residues. The CDR3, as DNA: TGTGCCTGGAGTGGCCCGACAGGGATGAGACAGCCCCAGCATTTT. It yields the protein CAWSGPTGMRQPQHF. Variable domain in full (rest from reference TRBV30 and TRBJ1-5): SQTIHQWPATLVQPVGSPLSLECTVEGTSNPNLYWYRQAAGRGLQLLFYSVGIGQISSEVPQNLSASRPQDRQFILSSKKLLLSDSGFYLCAWSGPTGMRQPQHFGDGTRLSIL.

The V and J genes are TRBV4-2 and TRBJ1-4; 11 bases are shared with TRBD1. Germline values: CDR1 LGHNA, CDR2 YNFKEQ. Losses at the gene ends were 3 bases for V and 8 bases for J; bases not matched to a gene: 8. The CDR3 covers 16 residues. CDR3 DNA sequence: TGTGCCAGCAGCCAGGTATCGGGACAGGGGGGCGAAAAACTGTTTTTT. Its protein product is CASSQVSGQGGEKLFF.

This CDR3 is CASSATGQETQYF. The CDR3 bases are TGTGCCAGCAGCGCCACTGGCCAAGAGACCCAGTACTTC. This chain connects TRBV9 to TRBJ2-5; D is unclear. CDR1 SGDLS and CDR2 YYNGEE come from the germline V gene. The V end was cut by 3 bases, the J end by 1 base, with 7 bases between. The CDR3 consists of 13 residues.

This chain links TRBV27 with TRBJ1-5; maybe TRBD1 (5 bases). CDR1 and CDR2 from the germline V gene are MNHEY and SMNVEV (reference sequence). Trimming took off 5 bases at V and 3 bases at J, with 20 bases between the two ends. CDR3 length: 17 residues. Here the CDR3 DNA reads TGTGCCAGCAGTAGGACGTCGCCGACAGCCCTCAATCAGCCCCAGCATTTT. Its protein product is CASSRTSPTALNQPQHF.

The chain links TRBV5-6 to TRBJ1-1; possibly TRBD1 for D (6 bases). V was shortened by 0 bases and J by 5 bases, with 11 bases between the two germline ends. Germline CDR1 SGHDT, CDR2 YYEEEE. This CDR3 has 14 residues. The DNA for the CDR3 is TGTGCCAGCAGCTTGGTTGAGGGGGTGACTGAAGCTTTCTTT. Its translation: CASSLVEGVTEAFF.

J is TRBJ1-5 and V is TRBV25-1, with D hard to call. The V end lost 4 bases, the J end lost 0 bases, and 7 bases lay between the germline ends. Germline assignment: CDR1 MGHDK and CDR2 SYGVNS. This CDR3 contains 14 residues. CDR3 loop: CASSATYSNQPQHF. The CDR3 DNA follows: TGTGCCAGCAGTGCCACTTATAGCAATCAGCCCCAGCATTTT.

CDR3 amino acids: CAWSTGVEPQHF. The CDR3, as DNA: TGTGCCTGGAGTACAGGGGTAGAGCCCCAGCATTTT. This sequence joins TRBV30 and TRBJ1-5, with 7 bases lining up with TRBD1. Germline CDR1 and CDR2: GTSNPN and SVGIG (reference sequence). The CDR3 spans 12 residues. V was clipped by 2 bases and J by 8 bases; unmatched bases: 3. The full variable domain, its missing parts supplied by reference TRBV30 and TRBJ1-5, is SQTIHQWPATLVQPVGSPLSLECTVEGTSNPNLYWYRQAAGRGLQLLFYSVGIGQISSEVPQNLSASRPQDRQFILSSKKLLLSDSGFYLCAWSTGVEPQHFGDGTRLSIL.

This sequence joins TRBV6-1 and TRBJ1-3; 8 bases agree with TRBD1. The ends lost 6 bases at V and 0 bases at J; junction bases unmatched: 1. CDR3 length: 14 amino acids. Germline CDR1 is MNHNS and CDR2 is SASEGT. The CDR3, as DNA: TGTGCCAGCAGCGGGACAGGCTCTGGAAACACCATATATTTT. Translation gives CASSGTGSGNTIYF.

This chain joins TRBV29-1 and TRBJ1-2; a possible D gene is TRBD1 (6 bases). CDR1 and CDR2 (germline): SQVTM, ANQGSEA. This CDR3 comprises 15 residues. V was cut by 3 bases and J by 4 bases, with 18 bases left in between. This CDR3 reads CSVDPRGLDTYGYTF. The DNA of the CDR3 is TGCAGCGTTGACCCCAGGGGACTAGATACCTATGGCTACACCTTC.

This rearrangement joins TRBV19 to TRBJ2-1, with 8 bases aligning to TRBD2. The CDR3 is 18 amino acids. Unmatched junction bases numbered 14, after V lost 3 bases and J lost 4 bases. Germline V lookup: CDR1 LNHDA, CDR2 SQIVND (reference sequence). The CDR3 reads CASSMEGGMLAGYNEQFF. Here the CDR3 DNA reads TGTGCCAGTAGTATGGAAGGGGGTATGTTAGCGGGGTACAATGAGCAGTTCTTC.